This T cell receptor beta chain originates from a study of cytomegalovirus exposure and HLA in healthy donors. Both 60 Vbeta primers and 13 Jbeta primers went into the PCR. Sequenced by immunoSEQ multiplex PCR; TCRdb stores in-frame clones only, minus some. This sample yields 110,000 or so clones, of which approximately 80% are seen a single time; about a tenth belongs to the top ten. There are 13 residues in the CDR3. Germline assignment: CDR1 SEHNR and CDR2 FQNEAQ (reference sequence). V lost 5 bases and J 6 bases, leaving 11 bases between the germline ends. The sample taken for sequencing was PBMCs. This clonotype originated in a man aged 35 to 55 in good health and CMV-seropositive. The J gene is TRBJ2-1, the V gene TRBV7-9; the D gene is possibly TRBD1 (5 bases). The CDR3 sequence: CASSARVSNEQFF. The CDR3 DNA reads TGTGCCAGCAGCGCCAGGGTGAGCAATGAGCAGTTCTTC. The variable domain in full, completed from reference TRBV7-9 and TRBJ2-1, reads DTGVSQNPRHKITKRGQNVTFRCDPISEHNRLYWYRQTLGQGPEFLTYFQNEAQLEKSRLLSDRFSAERPKGSFSTLEIQRTEQGDSAMYLCASSARVSNEQFFGPGTRLTVL.